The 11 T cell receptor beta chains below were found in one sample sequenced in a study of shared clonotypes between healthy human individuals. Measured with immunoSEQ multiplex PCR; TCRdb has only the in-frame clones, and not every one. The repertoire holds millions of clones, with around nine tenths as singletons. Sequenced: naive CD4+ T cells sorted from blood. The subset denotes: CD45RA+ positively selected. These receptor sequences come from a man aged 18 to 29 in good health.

DNA for the CDR3: TGTGCCAGCAGTTACTCGTCCACAGTCGTTAATGAAAAACTGTTTTTT. It is translated as CASSYSSTVVNEKLFF. The gene calls are TRBV6-5 and TRBJ1-4; D gene uncertain. The germline V gene encodes CDR1 MNHEY and CDR2 SVGAGI. There are 16 residues in the CDR3. V was trimmed by 0 bases and J by 4 bases, leaving 12 bases between them.

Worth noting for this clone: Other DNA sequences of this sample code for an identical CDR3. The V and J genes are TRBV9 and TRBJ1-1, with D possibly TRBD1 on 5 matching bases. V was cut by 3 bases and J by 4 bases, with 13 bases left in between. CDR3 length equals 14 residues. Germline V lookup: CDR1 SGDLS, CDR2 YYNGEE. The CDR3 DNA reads TGTGCCAGCAGCGCCCGCGGGGGGGGCACTGAAGCTTTCTTT. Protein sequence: CASSARGGGTEAFF.

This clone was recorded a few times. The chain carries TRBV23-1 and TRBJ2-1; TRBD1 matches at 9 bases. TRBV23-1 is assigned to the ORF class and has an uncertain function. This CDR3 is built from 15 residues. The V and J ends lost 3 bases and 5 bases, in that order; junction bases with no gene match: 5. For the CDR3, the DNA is TGCGCCAGCAGTCAGCCGGGACAGGGAGACAATGAGCAGTTCTTC. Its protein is CASSQPGQGDNEQFF.

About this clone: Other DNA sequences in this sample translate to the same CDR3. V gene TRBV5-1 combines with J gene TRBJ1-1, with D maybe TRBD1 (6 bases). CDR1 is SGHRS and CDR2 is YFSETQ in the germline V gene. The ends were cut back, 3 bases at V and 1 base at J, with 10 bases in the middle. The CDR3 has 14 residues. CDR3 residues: CASSSGQSNTEAFF. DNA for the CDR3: TGCGCCAGCAGCTCAGGACAGTCGAACACTGAAGCTTTCTTT.

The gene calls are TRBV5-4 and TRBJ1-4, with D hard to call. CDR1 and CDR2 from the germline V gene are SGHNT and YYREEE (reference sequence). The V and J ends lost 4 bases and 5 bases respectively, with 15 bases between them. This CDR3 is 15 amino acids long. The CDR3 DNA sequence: TGTGCCAGCAGCCGCGGGCGGGATCGAAATGAAAAACTGTTTTTT. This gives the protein CASSRGRDRNEKLFF.

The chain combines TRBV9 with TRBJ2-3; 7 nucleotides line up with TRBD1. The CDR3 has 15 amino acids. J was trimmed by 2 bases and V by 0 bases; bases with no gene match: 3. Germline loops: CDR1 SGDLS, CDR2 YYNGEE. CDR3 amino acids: CASSVGGTATDTQYF. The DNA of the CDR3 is TGTGCCAGCAGCGTAGGTGGGACAGCCACAGATACGCAGTATTTT.

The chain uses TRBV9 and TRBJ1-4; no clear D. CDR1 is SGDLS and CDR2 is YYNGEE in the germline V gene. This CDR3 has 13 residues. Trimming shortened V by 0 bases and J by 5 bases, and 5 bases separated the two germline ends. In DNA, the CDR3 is TGTGCCAGCAGCGTAGTAGAGAATGAAAAACTGTTTTTT. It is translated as CASSVVENEKLFF.

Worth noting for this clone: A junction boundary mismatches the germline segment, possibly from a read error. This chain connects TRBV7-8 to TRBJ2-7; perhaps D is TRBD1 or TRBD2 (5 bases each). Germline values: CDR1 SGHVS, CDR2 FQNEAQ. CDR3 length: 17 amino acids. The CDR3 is CASSVALSGSRPYEQYF. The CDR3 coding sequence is TGTGCCAGCAGCGTAGCACTTTCAGGGAGTCGTCCCTACGAGCAGTACTTC.

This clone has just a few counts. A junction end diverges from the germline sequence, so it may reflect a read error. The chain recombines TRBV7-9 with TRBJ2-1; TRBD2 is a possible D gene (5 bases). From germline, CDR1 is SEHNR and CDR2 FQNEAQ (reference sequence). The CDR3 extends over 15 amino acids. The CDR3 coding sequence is TGTGCCAGCAACTTACCAGCGCTAGCAGGAAATGAGCAGTTCTTC. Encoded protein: CASNLPALAGNEQFF.

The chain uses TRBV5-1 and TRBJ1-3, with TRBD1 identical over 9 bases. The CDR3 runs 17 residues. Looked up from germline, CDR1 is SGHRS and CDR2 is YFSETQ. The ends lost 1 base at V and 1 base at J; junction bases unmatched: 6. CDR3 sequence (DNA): TGCGCCAGCAGCTTGCAGGGACAGGGCACATCTGGAAACACCATATATTTT. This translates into CASSLQGQGTSGNTIYF.

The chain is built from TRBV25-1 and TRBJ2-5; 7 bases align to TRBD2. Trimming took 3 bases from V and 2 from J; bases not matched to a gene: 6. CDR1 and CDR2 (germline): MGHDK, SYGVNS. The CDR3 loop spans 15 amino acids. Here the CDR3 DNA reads TGTGCCAGCAGTGATTTGGGAGGGAGGCAAGAGACCCAGTACTTC. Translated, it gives CASSDLGGRQETQYF. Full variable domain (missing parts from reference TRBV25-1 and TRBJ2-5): EADIYQTPRYLVIGTGKKITLECSQTMGHDKMYWYQQDPGMELHLIHYSYGVNSTEKGDLSSESTVSRIRTEHFPLTLESARPSHTSQYLCASSDLGGRQETQYFGPGTRLLVL.